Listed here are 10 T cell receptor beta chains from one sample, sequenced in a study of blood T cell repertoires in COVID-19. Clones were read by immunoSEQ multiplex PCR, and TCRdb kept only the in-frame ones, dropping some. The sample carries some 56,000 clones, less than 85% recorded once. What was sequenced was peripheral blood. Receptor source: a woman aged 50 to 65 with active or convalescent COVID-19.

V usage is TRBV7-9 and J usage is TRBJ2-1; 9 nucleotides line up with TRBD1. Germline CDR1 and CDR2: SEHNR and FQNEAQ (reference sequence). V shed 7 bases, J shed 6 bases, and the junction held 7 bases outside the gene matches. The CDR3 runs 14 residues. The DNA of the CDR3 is TGTGCCAGCACTGGGGACAGGGAAGTCAATGAGCAGTTCTTC. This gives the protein CASTGDREVNEQFF. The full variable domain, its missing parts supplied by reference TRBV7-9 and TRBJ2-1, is DTGVSQNPRHKITKRGQNVTFRCDPISEHNRLYWYRQTLGQGPEFLTYFQNEAQLEKSRLLSDRFSAERPKGSFSTLEIQRTEQGDSAMYLCASTGDREVNEQFFGPGTRLTVL.

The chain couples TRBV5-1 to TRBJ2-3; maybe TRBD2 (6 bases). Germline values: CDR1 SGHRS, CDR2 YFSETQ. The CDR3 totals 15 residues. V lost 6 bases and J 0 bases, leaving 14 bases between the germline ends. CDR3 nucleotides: TGCGCCAGCAAGGTCAGCGGGTGGAGCACAGATACGCAGTATTTT. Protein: CASKVSGWSTDTQYF.

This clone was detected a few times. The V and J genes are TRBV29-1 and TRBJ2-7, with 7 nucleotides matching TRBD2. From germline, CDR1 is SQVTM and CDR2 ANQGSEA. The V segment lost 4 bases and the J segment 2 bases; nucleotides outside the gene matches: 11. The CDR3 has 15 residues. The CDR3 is CSVVLEAGTPYEQYF. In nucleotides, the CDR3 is TGCAGCGTTGTATTAGAAGCGGGAACCCCCTACGAGCAGTACTTC.

The CDR3 DNA sequence: TGTGCCTCCAAAAATCACACTGAAGCTTTCTTT. Translation gives CASKNHTEAFF. The chain carries TRBV21-1 and TRBJ1-1; the table's D call TRBD1 went unverified against the DNA. TRBV21-1 is a recognized pseudogene. The CDR3 sequence is 11 residues long.

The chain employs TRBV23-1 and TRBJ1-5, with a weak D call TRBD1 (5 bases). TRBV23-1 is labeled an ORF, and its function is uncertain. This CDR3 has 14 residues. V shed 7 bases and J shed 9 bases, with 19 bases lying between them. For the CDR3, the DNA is TGCGCCAGCACCTTATATAGGGGTCGAGGGCCCCAGCATTTT. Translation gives CASTLYRGRGPQHF.

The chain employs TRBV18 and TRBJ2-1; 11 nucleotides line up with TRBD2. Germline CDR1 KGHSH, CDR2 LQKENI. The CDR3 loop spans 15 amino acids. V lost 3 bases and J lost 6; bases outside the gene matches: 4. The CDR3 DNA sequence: TGTGCCAGCTCACCGACTAGCGGGATTGGCAATGAGCAGTTCTTC. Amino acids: CASSPTSGIGNEQFF.

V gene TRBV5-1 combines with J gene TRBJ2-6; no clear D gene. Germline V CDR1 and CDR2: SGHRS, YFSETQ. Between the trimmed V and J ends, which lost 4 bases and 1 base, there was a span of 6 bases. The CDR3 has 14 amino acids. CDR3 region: CASSTTSGANVLTF. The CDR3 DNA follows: TGCGCCAGCAGCACCACATCTGGGGCCAACGTCCTGACTTTC.

The CDR3 DNA follows: TGTGCCAGCAGTGAAGCCTTCGGGGGGACAGGGTTTTCCTACGAGCAGTACTTC. Amino acid sequence: CASSEAFGGTGFSYEQYF. The rearrangement links TRBV6-1 to TRBJ2-7, with TRBD1 matching 9 bases. Germline V gene lookup returns CDR1 MNHNS and CDR2 SASEGT. V was pared by 0 bases and J by 1 base, with 10 bases of the junction left unmatched. The CDR3 has 18 amino acids.

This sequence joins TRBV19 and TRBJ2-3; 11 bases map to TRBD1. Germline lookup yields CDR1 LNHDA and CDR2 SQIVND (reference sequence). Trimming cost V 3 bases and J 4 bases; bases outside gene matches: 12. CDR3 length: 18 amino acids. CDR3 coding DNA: TGTGCCAGTAGTATCGAGGTGGGGACAGGGGGAGATGCAGATACGCAGTATTTT. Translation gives CASSIEVGTGGDADTQYF.

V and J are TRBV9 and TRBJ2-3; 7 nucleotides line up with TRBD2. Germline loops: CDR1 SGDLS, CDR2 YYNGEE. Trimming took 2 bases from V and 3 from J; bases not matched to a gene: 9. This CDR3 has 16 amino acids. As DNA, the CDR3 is TGTGCCAGCAGCGTGTATGGGGCGGGAGCTACAGATACGCAGTATTTT. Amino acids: CASSVYGAGATDTQYF. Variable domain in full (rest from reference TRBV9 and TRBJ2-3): DSGVTQTPKHLITATGQRVTLRCSPRSGDLSVYWYQQSLDQGLQFLIQYYNGEERAKGNILERFSAQQFPDLHSELNLSSLELGDSALYFCASSVYGAGATDTQYFGPGTRLTVL.